The 14 T cell receptor beta chains listed next were all sequenced from one sample in a study of CD8 T cells in Susac syndrome. Roughly 0.45 to 1 ug RNA was reverse transcribed with random hexamers. A single record per CDR3 protein comes from TCRdb applying MiXCR to the immunoSEQ multiplex PCR reads. The sample carries about 180,000 distinct CDR3 sequences, almost 96% recorded once. The sequencing input was CD4+ T cells from PBMCs. The source of these receptors is a human donor with multiple sclerosis.

This chain links TRBV5-1 with TRBJ2-4; 7 nucleotides agree with TRBD2. The CDR3 has 18 amino acids. The ends lost 4 bases at V and 4 bases at J; junction bases unmatched: 17. CDR1 and CDR2 (germline): SGHRS, YFSETQ. The CDR3 is CASSPSLGRGGTKNIQYF. Here the CDR3 DNA reads TGCGCCAGCAGCCCGTCCCTGGGGCGCGGGGGTACGAAAAACATTCAGTACTTC.

The rearrangement joins TRBV6-6 to TRBJ1-3; TRBD1 agrees at 8 bases. Trimming removed 7 bases from V and 1 base from J; junction bases left unmatched: 3. The CDR3 runs 14 residues. The germline gives CDR1 MNHNY, CDR2 SVGAGI (reference sequence). CDR3 residues: CASIRQGSGNTIYF. CDR3 in DNA: TGTGCCAGCATCCGACAGGGGTCTGGAAACACCATATATTTT.

The V and J genes are TRBV10-3 and TRBJ2-3; D is unresolved. CDR1 is ENHRY and CDR2 is SYGVKD in the germline V gene. The V end lost 11 bases, the J end lost 1 base, and 13 bases lay between the germline ends. The CDR3 runs 13 residues. The DNA of the CDR3 is TGTGCCCATCGCCCCCAAGGCACAGATACGCAGTATTTT. Translation gives CAHRPQGTDTQYF.

The chain combines TRBV18 with TRBJ2-3; D gene unclear. The CDR3 spans 12 residues. Germline V CDR1 and CDR2: KGHSH, LQKENI. The ends were cut back, 6 bases at V and 8 bases at J, with 12 bases in the middle. The CDR3 is CASSIEQGTQYF. The CDR3 nucleotides read TGTGCCAGCTCCATAGAGCAAGGTACGCAGTATTTT.

This clonotype was recorded only once. V gene TRBV13 combines with J gene TRBJ2-1; 13 bases fit TRBD2. Germline CDR1 reads PRHDT; CDR2 reads FYEKMQ (reference sequence). CDR3 length: 16 residues. Unmatched junction bases numbered 2, after V lost 1 base and J lost 5 bases. The CDR3 DNA reads as TGTGCCAGCAGCTTAGTAGGGACTAGCGGGAACAATGAGCAGTTCTTC. Its protein product is CASSLVGTSGNNEQFF.

V gene TRBV28 combines with J gene TRBJ2-7; D tentatively reads TRBD1 or TRBD2 (6 bases each). The CDR3 sequence is 14 residues long. The germline V and J ends were trimmed by 7 bases and 2 bases, with 15 bases remaining between them. Per the germline V gene, CDR1 is MDHEN and CDR2 is SYDVKM. The CDR3 DNA follows: TGTGCCAGCACGGACTACGGACAGCCCTACGAGCAGTACTTC. This codes for CASTDYGQPYEQYF.

The chain recombines TRBV20-1 with TRBJ1-6; maybe TRBD1 (6 bases). Trimming took off 4 bases at V and 8 bases at J, with 12 bases between the two ends. CDR3 length: 13 amino acids. Germline V gene lookup returns CDR1 DFQATT and CDR2 SNEGSKA (reference sequence). The CDR3 DNA sequence: TGCAGTGCTACCGGCAGGGGCTATTCACCCCTCCACTTT. Encoded protein: CSATGRGYSPLHF.

Concerning this clonotype itself: Germline is not matched at one junction end, which may reflect a read error. The gene calls are TRBV12-3 or TRBV12-4 and TRBJ2-3; weak D call: TRBD1 (7 bases). CDR3 length equals 17 residues. The CDR3 DNA reads TGTGTCAGCAGTTCTCAGACAGGGACTGAGGGTACAGATACGCAGTATTTT. This encodes CVSSSQTGTEGTDTQYF.

This clonotype occurred a few times. Relative to the germline gene, one junction end is altered; a read error may explain this. The chain is built from TRBV7-7 and TRBJ1-1; 9 nucleotides match TRBD1. This CDR3 spans 13 amino acids. Germline-derived CDR1 and CDR2 are SSHAT and FNYEAQ (reference sequence). The CDR3 nucleotides are TGTGCTAGCAGCCAGGACAGGGGCACTGAAGCTTTCTTT. It encodes CASSQDRGTEAFF.

The chain combines TRBV23-1 with TRBJ2-7; the D gene is possibly TRBD1 (6 bases). TRBV23-1 is identified as an open reading frame with a role that is uncertain. CDR3 size: 14 residues. V was shortened by 8 bases and J by 4 bases, with 18 bases between the two germline ends. The CDR3 DNA follows: TGCGCCAGCCGCAACGGGACACCGAATTACGAGCAGTACTTC. Translation gives CASRNGTPNYEQYF.

The chain is built from TRBV3-1 and TRBJ1-2, with a possible D match to TRBD1 (5 bases). Trimming removed 5 bases at V and 2 bases at J, with 9 bases between. The CDR3 loop spans 13 amino acids. CDR1 is LGHDT, CDR2 YNNKEL, per germline (reference sequence). CDR3 DNA sequence: TGTGCCAGCAGCGTGGACAAGAACTATGGCTACACCTTC. It specifies CASSVDKNYGYTF.

This chain joins TRBV9 and TRBJ2-1; TRBD1 might be the D (5 bases). This CDR3 contains 14 residues. Trimming cost V 0 bases and J 8 bases, with 12 bases left between them. Germline loops: CDR1 SGDLS, CDR2 YYNGEE. The DNA of the CDR3 is TGTGCCAGCAGCGTAGAAGGGGTGAGCGATGAGCAGTTCTTC. Translating it yields CASSVEGVSDEQFF.

The chain uses TRBV6-5 and TRBJ1-6; D uncertain. This CDR3 contains 14 residues. Germline V gene sequence: CDR1 MNHEY, CDR2 SVGAGI. The V end lost 0 bases, the J end lost 11 bases, and 11 bases lay between the germline ends. The CDR3 region has the DNA TGTGCCAGCAGTTACTCGTTAGAGTCGGCACCCCTCCACTTT. Encoded protein: CASSYSLESAPLHF.

V gene TRBV3-1 combines with J gene TRBJ2-5; 10 bases align to TRBD2. With 3 bases clipped from V and 5 bases from J, the junction kept 9 bases outside the gene matches. CDR3 length: 16 amino acids. Germline CDR1 is LGHDT and CDR2 is YNNKEL (reference sequence). CDR3 region: CASSHLAGGPGETQYF. The CDR3 region has the DNA TGTGCCAGCAGCCACTTAGCGGGGGGCCCCGGCGAGACCCAGTACTTC.